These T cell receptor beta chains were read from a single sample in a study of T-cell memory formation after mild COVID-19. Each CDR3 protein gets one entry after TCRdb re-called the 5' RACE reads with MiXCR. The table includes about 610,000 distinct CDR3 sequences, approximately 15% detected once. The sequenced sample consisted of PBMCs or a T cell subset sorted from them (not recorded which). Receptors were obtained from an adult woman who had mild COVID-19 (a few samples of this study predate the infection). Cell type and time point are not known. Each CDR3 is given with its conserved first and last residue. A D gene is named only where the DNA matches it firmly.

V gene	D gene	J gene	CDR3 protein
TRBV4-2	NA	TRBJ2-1	CASSPGQGSGTEFF
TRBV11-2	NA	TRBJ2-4	CASSLGALSSKNIQYF
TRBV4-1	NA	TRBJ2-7	CASSLPSQQYF
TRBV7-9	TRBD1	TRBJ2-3	CASSLAGQLTDTQYF
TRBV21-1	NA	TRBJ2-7	CASSKGTNSYEQYF
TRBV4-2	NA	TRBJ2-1	CASSQDIPVYNEQFF
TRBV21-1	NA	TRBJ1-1	CASTVQGAGAEAFF
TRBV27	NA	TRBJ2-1	CASSNDYNEQFF
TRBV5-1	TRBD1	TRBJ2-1	CASSLRTGGPNEQFF
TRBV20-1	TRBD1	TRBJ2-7	CSAREGTDFYEQYF
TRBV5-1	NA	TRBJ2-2	CASSFSGANTGELFF
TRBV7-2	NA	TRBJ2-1	CASSWTVDNEQFF
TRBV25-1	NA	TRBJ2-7	CASSPDSVYEQYF
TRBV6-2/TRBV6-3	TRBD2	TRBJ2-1	CASRQTSGRGSNEQFF